This T cell receptor (beta chain) came from a study of cytomegalovirus exposure and HLA in healthy donors. Study summary: In a previous analysis, some 110 million unique TCR beta sequences were found from 150 million to 200 million T cells. Points from the study as a whole: The listing of approximately 160 TCR beta chains classed them as cytomegalovirus-associated.

The donors gave bone marrow, and they were healthy. Note on this clone: No antigen is known for it.

Germline V lookup: CDR1 LGHNA, CDR2 YNFKEQ. This CDR3 is built from 14 residues. The V segment lost 2 bases and the J segment 4 bases; nucleotides outside the gene matches: 2. The PCR ran on 60 Vbeta and 13 Jbeta primers. Using immunoSEQ multiplex PCR, the repertoire was profiled, and TCRdb retains in-frame clones only, with some absent. The data hold approximately 130,000 clones, with over 70% observed a single time. This chain connects TRBV4-2 to TRBJ1-1; 9 nucleotides agree with TRBD1. The material sequenced was PBMCs. The receptor's source is a woman in her thirties or forties in good health and CMV-seronegative. CDR3: CASSQRTGVTEAFF. Written as DNA, the CDR3 is TGTGCCAGCAGCCAAAGGACAGGGGTCACTGAAGCTTTCTTT.